A single sample gave rise to the 14 T cell receptor beta chains below, sequenced in a study of blood T cell repertoires in COVID-19. Data came from immunoSEQ multiplex PCR; TCRdb stores just in-frame clones and leaves some out. Of 200,000 to 300,000 clones listed, 88% are singletons. Sequenced input: PBMCs or T cells enriched from blood (not recorded which). These receptors all come from a woman aged 40 to 50 with acute COVID-19.

Only a few counts were recorded for this clone. J is TRBJ2-5 and V is TRBV28, with TRBD2 matching 9 bases. Germline-derived CDR1 and CDR2 are MDHEN and SYDVKM. Unmatched junction bases numbered 1, after V lost 5 bases and J lost 0 bases. The CDR3 has 14 residues. CDR3: CASSVAGDQETQYF. In nucleotides, the CDR3 is TGTGCCAGCAGTGTAGCGGGAGACCAAGAGACCCAGTACTTC. Combining the CDR3 with reference TRBV28 and TRBJ2-5 gives the whole variable domain DVKVTQSSRYLVKRTGEKVFLECVQDMDHENMFWYRQDPGLGLRLIYFSYDVKMKEKGDIPEGYSVSREKKERFSLILESASTNQTSMYLCASSVAGDQETQYFGPGTRLLVL.

V usage is TRBV5-6 and J usage is TRBJ1-6; no clear D gene. The germline CDR1 and CDR2 sequences are SGHDT and YYEEEE. V lost 0 bases and J lost 5, with 3 bases in between. The CDR3 consists of 13 residues. The CDR3 is CASSLGNNSPLHF. The CDR3 DNA follows: TGTGCCAGCAGCTTGGGTAATAATTCACCCCTCCACTTT.

The chain couples TRBV19 to TRBJ1-5; D gene ambiguous. Germline V CDR1 and CDR2: LNHDA, SQIVND (reference sequence). V was pared by 3 bases and J by 9 bases, with 21 bases between. The CDR3 runs 16 residues. The CDR3 loop reads CASSIVTDIVPWPQHF. CDR3 DNA sequence: TGTGCCAGTAGTATTGTCACAGACATTGTCCCTTGGCCCCAGCATTTT.

J is TRBJ1-2 and V is TRBV7-9, with 9 bases fitting TRBD1. V shed 6 bases and J 14 bases; nucleotides not matched to a gene: 7. The CDR3 consists of 11 residues. Germline CDR1 and CDR2: SEHNR and FQNEAQ (reference sequence). CDR3 sequence reads: CASSQQGAGTF. The CDR3, as DNA: TGTGCCAGCAGTCAACAGGGGGCGGGTACCTTC.

The rearrangement uses TRBV19 and TRBJ1-2; D might be TRBD1 (6 bases). V was clipped by 3 bases and J by 3 bases, with 14 bases between them. The CDR3 loop spans 15 amino acids. Germline V gene lookup returns CDR1 LNHDA and CDR2 SQIVND (reference sequence). In nucleotides, the CDR3 is TGTGCCAGTAGTATTGGTCGACAGGTGGACTATGGCTACACCTTC. Amino acid sequence: CASSIGRQVDYGYTF.

The sample holds one count of this clone. The genes are TRBV6-5 and TRBJ2-1; D perhaps matches TRBD2 (6 bases). V was cut by 5 bases and J by 5 bases, with 13 bases left in between. CDR3 length: 14 amino acids. Germline values: CDR1 MNHEY, CDR2 SVGAGI. The chain's CDR3 is CASSRTEGNNEQFF. DNA of the CDR3: TGTGCCAGCAGTCGCACGGAGGGGAACAATGAGCAGTTCTTC.

This clone appeared once. The rearrangement links TRBV6-6 to TRBJ2-3; a possible D gene is TRBD2 (5 bases). The CDR3 runs 15 residues. CDR1 is MNHNY and CDR2 is SVGAGI in the germline V gene (reference sequence). Deletions cut 2 bases from V and 0 bases from J, with 9 bases between. For the CDR3, the DNA is TGTGCCAGCAGTTACGGTGGAGGAAGCACAGATACGCAGTATTTT. Encoded protein: CASSYGGGSTDTQYF.

This clone was picked up one time. The gene calls are TRBV3-1 (or the pseudogene TRBV3-2) and TRBJ2-1, with unresolved D. Germline lookup yields CDR1 LGHDT and CDR2 YNNKEL (reference sequence). The CDR3 length is 15 residues. Trimming took 1 base from V and 5 from J, leaving 12 bases between them. The chain's CDR3 is CASSQASRTHNEQFF. As DNA, the CDR3 is TGTGCCAGCAGCCAAGCGAGTAGAACCCACAATGAGCAGTTCTTC.

The chain uses TRBV13 and TRBJ2-5; D remains unclear. This CDR3 has 13 residues. The germline gives CDR1 PRHDT, CDR2 FYEKMQ (reference sequence). Between the trimmed V and J ends, which lost 5 bases and 0 bases, there was a span of 7 bases. The CDR3 DNA is TGTGCCAGCAGCACTGAAAACCAAGAGACCCAGTACTTC. This encodes CASSTENQETQYF. Combining the CDR3 with reference TRBV13 and TRBJ2-5 gives the whole variable domain AAGVIQSPRHLIKEKRETATLKCYPIPRHDTVYWYQQGPGQDPQFLISFYEKMQSDKGSIPDRFSAQQFSDYHSELNMSSLELGDSALYFCASSTENQETQYFGPGTRLLVL.

V is TRBV19 and J is TRBJ2-1; unclear D gene. Germline V lookup: CDR1 LNHDA, CDR2 SQIVND (reference sequence). Trimming took off 2 bases at V and 2 bases at J, with 4 bases between the two ends. The CDR3 extends over 13 amino acids. DNA for the CDR3: TGTGCCAGTAGTATATACACCTACAATGAGCAGTTCTTC. As protein: CASSIYTYNEQFF.

The gene calls are TRBV18 and TRBJ2-7; tentatively, D is TRBD2 (6 bases). The CDR3 runs 16 residues. In germline, CDR1 is KGHSH, CDR2 LQKENI. The V and J ends lost 0 bases and 7 bases respectively, with 19 bases between them. DNA of the CDR3: TGTGCCAGCTCACCACCCGGCCCCGGGAGAGGGCAGGAGCAGTACGTC. It is translated as CASSPPGPGRGQEQYV.

This chain uses TRBV7-6 with TRBJ2-1; D perhaps matches TRBD2 (5 bases). The CDR3 runs 15 residues. The V gene lost 6 bases and the J gene lost 0 bases, with 12 bases spanning the gap. CDR1 is SGHVS, CDR2 FNYEAQ, per germline. For the CDR3, the DNA is TGTGCCAGCAGATTGACTATCCTCTCCTACAATGAGCAGTTCTTC. Its translation: CASRLTILSYNEQFF. Full variable domain (outside the CDR3, taken from reference TRBV7-6 and TRBJ2-1): GAGVSQSPRYKVTKRGQDVALRCDPISGHVSLYWYRQALGQGPEFLTYFNYEAQQDKSGLPNDRFSAERPEGSISTLTIQRTEQRDSAMYRCASRLTILSYNEQFFGPGTRLTVL.

The chain couples TRBV19 to TRBJ1-5, with D unresolved. Trimming removed 3 bases from V and 0 bases from J, with 15 bases in between. The CDR3 sequence is 17 residues long. CDR1 LNHDA and CDR2 SQIVND come from the germline V gene (reference sequence). The CDR3 DNA sequence: TGTGCCAGTAGTATCGCCGCGGGTACAGATAGCAATCAGCCCCAGCATTTT. This sequence encodes CASSIAAGTDSNQPQHF.

The chain recombines TRBV7-3 with TRBJ2-5, with a weak D call TRBD1 (7 bases). V dropped 4 bases and J dropped 4 bases, with 13 bases sitting between them. Looked up from germline, CDR1 is SGHTA and CDR2 is FQGTGA. This CDR3 has 14 amino acids. The CDR3 here is CASSSRGAGETQYF. The CDR3 nucleotides are TGTGCCAGCAGCTCCAGGGGGGCGGGAGAGACCCAGTACTTC.